The TCR beta chain under discussion was sequenced for a study of blood T cell repertoires in COVID-19. Across the whole study: The analysed material was cDNA or gDNA that came from T cells, B-cell-depleted T cells, or PBMCs.

Source study methods: Amplification of reference gene primers was used by the study to estimate nucleated cell counts. The repertoire was sequenced with immunoSEQ multiplex PCR; TCRdb's copy has only in-frame clones and lacks some. The V and J calls and clone size are taken from that table; D and trimming were inferred from the DNA. This repertoire shows around 200,000 clones, about 80% found once; its top ten account for 4.4%. The sample taken for sequencing was peripheral blood. This receptor was taken from a man in his forties or fifties with active or convalescent COVID-19.

CDR3 nucleotides: TGTGCCAGCAGTTTATTTACTGCGGGGGCCTACGAGCAGTACTTC. It is translated as CASSLFTAGAYEQYF. The gene calls are TRBV27 and TRBJ2-7, with 7 bases identical to TRBD2. CDR1 MNHEY and CDR2 SMNVEV come from the germline V gene (reference sequence). Unmatched junction bases numbered 5, after V lost 1 base and J lost 2 bases. The CDR3 has 15 residues.